Listed here is a single T cell receptor beta chain. The source of the sample is a study of blood T cells in healthy people across ages. A second PCR of about 7 to 11 cycles used a sample-barcoded 5' primer and a J-beta primer mix. TCRdb fed the 5' RACE reads into MiXCR, producing one record per CDR3 protein. The sample contains more than 650,000 distinct CDR3 sequences, approximately 53% of which appear only once. This CDR3 has 14 residues. CDR1 is MNHNS and CDR2 is SASEGT in the germline V gene. With 1 base removed from V and 3 bases from J, the gap between germline ends came to 9 bases. This clonotype was obtained from a man at least 80 years old in good health. V and J are TRBV6-1 and TRBJ1-2; possibly TRBD1 for D (5 bases). The sequenced sample consisted of blood. The DNA for the CDR3 is TGTGCCAGCAGTGAAGTTGAAGGGGACTATGGCTACACCTTC. Encoded protein: CASSEVEGDYGYTF.